This passage covers 12 T cell receptor beta chains from one sample sequenced in a study of blood T cells in healthy people across ages. Together with a sample-barcoded 5' primer, a J-beta primer mix was included in a second PCR lasting about 6 to 12 cycles. TCRdb passed the 5' RACE reads through MiXCR, listing each CDR3 protein once. The top ten clones hold more than 7.5% of a sample with over 750,000 distinct CDR3 sequences, more than 20% of them seen once. Separately, the same data were catalogued under a study of T cells of mothers and their children.

Sequencing was carried out using blood. The origin of the receptors is a boy between 10 and 17 years old in good health.

The chain recombines TRBV20-1 with TRBJ2-5; D call uncertain. CDR3 length equals 14 residues. Germline values: CDR1 DFQATT, CDR2 SNEGSKA (reference sequence). V was trimmed by 6 bases and J by 4 bases, leaving 18 bases between them. CDR3 amino acids: CSASPVLAGETQYF. As DNA, the CDR3 is TGCAGTGCATCGCCGGTGTTAGCAGGAGAGACCCAGTACTTC.

The table lists this clonotype with a few counts. This rearrangement joins TRBV5-5 to TRBJ1-6; the D is unclear. Trimming pared 0 bases from V and 6 bases from J, leaving 10 bases between. The CDR3 is 15 residues long. In germline, CDR1 is SGHKS, CDR2 YYEKEE (reference sequence). As DNA, the CDR3 is TGTGCCAGCAGCTTGGACAGCGAAGCTAATTCACCCCTCCACTTT. Amino acids: CASSLDSEANSPLHF.

This chain connects TRBV7-2 to TRBJ2-5; the match to TRBD2 covers 7 bases. The germline CDR1 and CDR2 sequences are SGHTA and FQGNSA. Trimming took 4 bases from V and 5 from J; bases not matched to a gene: 10. There are 15 residues in the CDR3. The CDR3 here is CASSSPTSWGETQYF. CDR3 sequence (DNA): TGTGCCAGCAGCTCCCCGACTAGCTGGGGGGAGACCCAGTACTTC. Supplemented by reference TRBV7-2 and TRBJ2-5, the full variable domain reads GAGVSQSPSNKVTEKGKDVELRCDPISGHTALYWYRQSLGQGLEFLIYFQGNSAPDKSGLPSDRFSAERTGGSVSTLTIQRTQQEDSAVYLCASSSPTSWGETQYFGPGTRLLVL.

The J gene is TRBJ2-5, the V gene TRBV20-1; no clear D gene. The CDR3 contains 14 residues. Germline V lookup: CDR1 DFQATT, CDR2 SNEGSKA (reference sequence). Trimming took off 3 bases at V and 2 bases at J, with 13 bases between the two ends. CDR3 residues: CSASGWAAQETQYF. CDR3 DNA sequence: TGCAGTGCTAGTGGGTGGGCAGCACAAGAGACCCAGTACTTC.

This clonotype has just a few counts. The CDR3 loop reads CASSVGGPYGYTF. The CDR3 DNA follows: TGTGCCAGCAGCGTAGGGGGGCCGTATGGCTACACCTTC. V gene TRBV9 combines with J gene TRBJ1-2; tentative D call: TRBD1 (6 bases). V lost 0 bases, J lost 5 bases, and 8 bases lay in between. Germline-derived CDR1 and CDR2 are SGDLS and YYNGEE. The CDR3 runs 13 residues.

This clonotype has more than one count but fewer than ten. The chain recombines TRBV2 with TRBJ2-3; D is ambiguous. V lost 6 bases to trimming and J lost 5 bases, with 15 bases between them. CDR3 length: 14 residues. The V gene's germline CDR1 is SNHLY and CDR2 FYNNEI. In nucleotides, the CDR3 is TGTGCCAGCAGGCCGGACCTGAGTATAGATACGCAGTATTTT. Translating gives CASRPDLSIDTQYF.

This sequence joins TRBV20-1 and TRBJ2-3; 10 bases fit TRBD2. V shed 5 bases and J 2 bases; nucleotides not matched to a gene: 4. CDR1 is DFQATT, CDR2 SNEGSKA, per germline (reference sequence). CDR3 length equals 14 residues. The CDR3 spells CSAGGLAVTDTQYF. The CDR3, as DNA: TGCAGTGCTGGTGGACTAGCGGTCACAGATACGCAGTATTTT.

Only a few counts were recorded for this clonotype. The chain carries TRBV29-1 and TRBJ2-1, with 11 bases matching TRBD1. Per germline, CDR1 SQVTM and CDR2 ANQGSEA. J gave up 3 bases and V 6 bases, and 7 bases lay outside the gene matches. The CDR3 has 15 residues. CDR3 residues: CSVGPGTGGYNEQFF. The DNA for the CDR3 is TGCAGCGTGGGCCCCGGGACAGGGGGCTACAATGAGCAGTTCTTC.

DNA for the CDR3: TGTGCCAGCAGTTACTCGAAAGGGCTCGAGCAGTACTTC. It yields the protein CASSYSKGLEQYF. The chain has TRBV6-5 and TRBJ2-7; D remains ambiguous. This CDR3 comprises 13 residues. The V end was cut by 0 bases, the J end by 6 bases, with 9 bases between. The germline CDR1 and CDR2 sequences are MNHEY and SVGAGI.

This clonotype was counted at least ten times. V gene TRBV2 combines with J gene TRBJ2-5; no clear D. With the DNA end fitting TRBJ2-7 better, the J assignment may be wrong. Looked up from germline, CDR1 is SNHLY and CDR2 is FYNNEI. The CDR3 runs 10 residues. CDR3 bases: TGTGCCAGCAGTGAATCCGAGCAGTACTTC. This encodes CASSESEQYF.

This clonotype has a single count. This chain uses TRBV7-9 with TRBJ1-1; TRBD1 might be the D (5 bases). CDR1 is SEHNR and CDR2 is FQNEAQ in the germline V gene (reference sequence). Trimming took 1 base from V and 4 from J, leaving 16 bases between them. This CDR3 comprises 16 residues. The DNA for the CDR3 is TGTGCCAGCAGCTTAGTTGGTGGCAGGGTAATCACTGAAGCTTTCTTT. The encoded protein is CASSLVGGRVITEAFF.

The rearrangement links TRBV11-1 to TRBJ2-7; 9 nucleotides match TRBD2. Judging by the DNA end, TRBJ2-1 fits better; the J call may be wrong. This CDR3 is built from 16 residues. The germline gives CDR1 SGHAT, CDR2 FQDESV (reference sequence). CDR3 protein: CASSLGSGGLNNEQFF. The CDR3, as DNA: TGTGCCAGCAGCTTGGGAAGCGGGGGGCTCAACAATGAGCAGTTCTTC.